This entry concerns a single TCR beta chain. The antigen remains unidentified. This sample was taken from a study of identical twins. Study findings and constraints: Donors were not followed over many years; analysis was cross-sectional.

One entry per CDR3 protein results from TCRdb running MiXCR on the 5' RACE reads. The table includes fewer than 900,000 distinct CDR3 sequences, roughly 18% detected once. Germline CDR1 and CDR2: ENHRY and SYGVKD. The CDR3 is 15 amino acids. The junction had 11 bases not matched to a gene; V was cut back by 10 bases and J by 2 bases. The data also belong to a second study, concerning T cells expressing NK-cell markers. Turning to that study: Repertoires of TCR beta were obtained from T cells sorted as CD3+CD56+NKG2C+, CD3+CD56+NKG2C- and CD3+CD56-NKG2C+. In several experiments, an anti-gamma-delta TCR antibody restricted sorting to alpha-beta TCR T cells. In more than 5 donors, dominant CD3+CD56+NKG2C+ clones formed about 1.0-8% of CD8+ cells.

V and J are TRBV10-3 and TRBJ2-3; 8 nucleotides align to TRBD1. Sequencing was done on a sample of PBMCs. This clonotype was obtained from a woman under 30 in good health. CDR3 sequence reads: CATLSDRGPTDTQYF. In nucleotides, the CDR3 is TGTGCCACCTTGAGCGACAGGGGCCCCACAGATACGCAGTATTTT.